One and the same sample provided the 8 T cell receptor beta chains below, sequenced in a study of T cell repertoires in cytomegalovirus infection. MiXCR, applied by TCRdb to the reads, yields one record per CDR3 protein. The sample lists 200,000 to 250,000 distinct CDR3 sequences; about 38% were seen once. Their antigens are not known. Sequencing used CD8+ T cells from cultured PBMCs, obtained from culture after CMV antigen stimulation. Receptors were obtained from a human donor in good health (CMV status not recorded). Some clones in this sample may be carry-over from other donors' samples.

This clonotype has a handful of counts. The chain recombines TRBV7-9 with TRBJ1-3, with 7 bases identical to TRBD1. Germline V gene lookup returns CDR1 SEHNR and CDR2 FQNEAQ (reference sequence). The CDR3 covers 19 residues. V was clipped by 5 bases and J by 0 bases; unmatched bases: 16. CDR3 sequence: CASSTDIPRQGNSGNTIYF. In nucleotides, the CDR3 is TGTGCCAGCAGCACTGATATCCCCCGACAGGGCAACTCTGGAAACACCATATATTTT.

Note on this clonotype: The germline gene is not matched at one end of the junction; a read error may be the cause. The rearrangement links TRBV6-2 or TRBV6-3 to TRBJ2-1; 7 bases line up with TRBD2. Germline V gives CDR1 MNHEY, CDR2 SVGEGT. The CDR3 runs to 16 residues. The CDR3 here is CASCYSALGRVHEQFF. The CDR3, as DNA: TGTGCCAGCTGTTACTCGGCGCTGGGGAGGGTCCATGAGCAGTTCTTC.

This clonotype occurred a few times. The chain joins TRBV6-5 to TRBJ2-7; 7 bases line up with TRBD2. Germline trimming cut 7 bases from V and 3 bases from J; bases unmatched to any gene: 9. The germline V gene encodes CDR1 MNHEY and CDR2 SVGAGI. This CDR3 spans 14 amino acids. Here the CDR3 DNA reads TGTGCCAGCAACCCCAGCGGGGAACACTACGAGCAGTACTTC. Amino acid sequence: CASNPSGEHYEQYF.

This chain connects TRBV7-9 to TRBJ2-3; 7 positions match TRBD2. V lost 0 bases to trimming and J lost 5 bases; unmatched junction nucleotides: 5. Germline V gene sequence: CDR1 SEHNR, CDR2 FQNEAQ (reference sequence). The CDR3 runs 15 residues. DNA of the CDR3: TGTGCCAGCAGCTTAGCGGGCGGGAGAGGAGATACGCAGTATTTT. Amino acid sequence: CASSLAGGRGDTQYF.

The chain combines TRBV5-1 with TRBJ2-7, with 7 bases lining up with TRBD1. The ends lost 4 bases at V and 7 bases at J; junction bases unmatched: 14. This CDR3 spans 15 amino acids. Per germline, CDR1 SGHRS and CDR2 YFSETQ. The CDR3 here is CASSLRTGRADEQYF. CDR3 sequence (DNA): TGCGCCAGCAGCCTCCGGACAGGACGGGCGGATGAGCAGTACTTC.

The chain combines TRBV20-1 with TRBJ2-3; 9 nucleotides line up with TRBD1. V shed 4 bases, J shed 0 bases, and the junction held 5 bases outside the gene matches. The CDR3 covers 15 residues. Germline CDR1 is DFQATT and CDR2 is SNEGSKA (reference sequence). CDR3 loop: CSATGTGRSTDTQYF. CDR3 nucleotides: TGCAGTGCTACCGGGACAGGGAGGAGCACAGATACGCAGTATTTT.

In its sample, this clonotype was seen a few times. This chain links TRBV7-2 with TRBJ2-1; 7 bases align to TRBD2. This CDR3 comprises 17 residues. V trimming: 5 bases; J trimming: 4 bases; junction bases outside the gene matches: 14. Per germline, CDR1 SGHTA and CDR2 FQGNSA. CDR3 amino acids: CASSRSLRLAVYNEQFF. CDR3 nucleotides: TGTGCCAGCAGCCGATCCCTAAGACTAGCAGTTTACAATGAGCAGTTCTTC.

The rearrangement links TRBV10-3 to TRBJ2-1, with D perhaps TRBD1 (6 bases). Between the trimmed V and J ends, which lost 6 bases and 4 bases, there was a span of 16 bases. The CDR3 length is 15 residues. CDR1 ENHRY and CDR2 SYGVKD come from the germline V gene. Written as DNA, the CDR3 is TGTGCCATCAGGACTGGAGTGGGGGCATACAATGAGCAGTTCTTC. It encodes CAIRTGVGAYNEQFF.